These 17 T cell receptor beta chains were all obtained from the same sample, sequenced in a study of CD8+ T cells in alopecia areata. Treatment meaning: oral pan-JAK inhibitor, 5-10 mg twice daily. Investigators isolated RNA and reverse transcribed it into cDNA to act as the sequencing template. The repertoire was sequenced with immunoSEQ multiplex PCR; TCRdb's copy has only in-frame clones and lacks some. The sample holds roughly 230,000 clones, approximately 47% seen once. Material: CD4+ T cells sorted from blood, obtained around week 36, from a patient treated with tofacitinib. The receptor set was obtained from a human donor with alopecia areata.

The V gene is TRBV29-1, the J gene TRBJ2-7; TRBD1 agrees at 7 bases. V was pared by 5 bases and J by 5 bases, with 12 bases of the junction left unmatched. Germline V gene lookup returns CDR1 SQVTM and CDR2 ANQGSEA. The CDR3 is made up of 14 amino acids. CDR3 amino acids: CSVIPDRVRDEQYF. As DNA, the CDR3 is TGCAGCGTTATCCCCGACAGGGTAAGGGACGAGCAGTACTTC.

Points on this clone: An end of the junction does not agree with germline; a read error may underlie this. This chain links TRBV20-1 with TRBJ2-7; TRBD2 aligns across 12 bases. In germline, CDR1 is DFQATT, CDR2 SNEGSKA (reference sequence). This CDR3 spans 11 amino acids. In nucleotides, the CDR3 is TGCAGTGCGCATGGACTAGCGGGACTATCCTTC. Protein: CSAHGLAGLSF.

The chain carries TRBV6-1 and TRBJ2-7; TRBD1 agrees at 9 bases. CDR3 size: 15 residues. Trimming took 6 bases from V and 1 from J; bases not matched to a gene: 7. Looked up from germline, CDR1 is MNHNS and CDR2 is SASEGT. The CDR3 DNA is TGTGCCAGCAGATCCCGGGACAGGGTATCCTACGAGCAGTACTTC. It codes for CASRSRDRVSYEQYF.

There are a few counts of this clone. V and J are TRBV4-2 and TRBJ1-2; a weak D match, TRBD1 (5 bases). Trimming cost V 0 bases and J 4 bases, with 18 bases left between them. There are 17 residues in the CDR3. The V gene's germline CDR1 is LGHNA and CDR2 YNFKEQ. CDR3 DNA sequence: TGTGCCAGCAGCCAAGATAGACAGTCAACCTTGAGCTATGGCTACACCTTC. As protein: CASSQDRQSTLSYGYTF.

The rearrangement uses TRBV5-1 and TRBJ2-5, with TRBD1 identical over 7 bases. The V gene end was trimmed by 4 bases and the J gene end by 5 bases; junction bases not matched to a gene: 14. The CDR3 sequence is 16 residues long. The V gene's germline CDR1 is SGHRS and CDR2 YFSETQ. Here the CDR3 DNA reads TGCGCCAGCAGCGCCACCGGGACAGCCGGGCCGGAGACCCAGTACTTC. It yields the protein CASSATGTAGPETQYF.

There are a few counts of this clone. This sequence joins TRBV7-3 and TRBJ2-2, with 7 bases identical to TRBD1. The CDR3 is 18 residues long. J was trimmed by 0 bases and V by 1 base; bases with no gene match: 8. From germline, CDR1 is SGHTA and CDR2 FQGTGA. The CDR3 bases are TGTGCCAGCAGCTTAAGGGCCCAGGGACAGACGAACACCGGGGAGCTGTTTTTT. Its translation: CASSLRAQGQTNTGELFF.

The chain is built from TRBV28 and TRBJ2-5; D is possibly TRBD2 (7 bases). The CDR3 is 16 residues long. V lost 5 bases to trimming and J lost 7 bases, with 23 bases between them. The V gene's germline CDR1 is MDHEN and CDR2 SYDVKM. CDR3 amino acids: CASSLGRTGGSGTQYF. DNA of the CDR3: TGTGCCAGCAGTCTAGGTCGTACGGGGGGCTCTGGGACCCAGTACTTC.

This clone has more than one count but fewer than ten. The chain has TRBV29-1 and TRBJ2-3; a possible D gene is TRBD1 (6 bases). The CDR3 is 18 residues long. Germline CDR1 reads SQVTM; CDR2 reads ANQGSEA. The ends were cut back, 7 bases at V and 6 bases at J, with 32 bases in the middle. CDR3 amino acids: CSALRGSRGRTLVDTQYF. The CDR3 DNA is TGCAGCGCCCTAAGGGGCAGCAGGGGCCGAACACTAGTGGATACGCAGTATTTT.

In its sample, this clone was seen a few times. The CDR3 region is CAWSVRVGTSDWEQFF. The DNA for the CDR3 is TGTGCCTGGAGTGTAAGGGTGGGGACATCCGATTGGGAGCAGTTCTTC. V usage is TRBV30 and J usage is TRBJ2-1; D perhaps matches TRBD1 (6 bases). This CDR3 is built from 16 residues. V was cut by 0 bases and J by 10 bases, with 22 bases left in between. Looked up from germline, CDR1 is GTSNPN and CDR2 is SVGIG (reference sequence).

The chain is built from TRBV10-3 and TRBJ1-5; D is unclear. The CDR3 runs to 15 residues. Germline V gives CDR1 ENHRY, CDR2 SYGVKD. The V and J ends lost 0 bases and 3 bases respectively, with 9 bases between them. Here the CDR3 reads CAISESKGFNQPQHF. The CDR3, as DNA: TGTGCCATCAGTGAGTCGAAAGGGTTCAATCAGCCCCAGCATTTT.

The table lists this clone with a few counts. The chain is built from TRBV29-1 and TRBJ2-5; D not certain. Per germline, CDR1 SQVTM and CDR2 ANQGSEA. The CDR3 length is 16 residues. V was shortened by 0 bases and J by 2 bases, with 16 bases between the two germline ends. Written as DNA, the CDR3 is TGCAGCGTTGAAGACGCGGACCGGCGGCGACAAGAGACCCAGTACTTC. As protein: CSVEDADRRRQETQYF.

The V call is TRBV6-6, the J call TRBJ1-1; D is undetermined. Per the germline V gene, CDR1 is MNHNY and CDR2 is SVGAGI (reference sequence). The length of the CDR3 is 15 residues. Trimming stripped 0 bases from V and 1 base from J, with 9 bases between. The CDR3 nucleotides are TGTGCCAGCAGTTACTCGTCGCAGCAGAACACTGAAGCTTTCTTT. Translation: CASSYSSQQNTEAFF.

The gene calls are TRBV27 and TRBJ2-1; D is ambiguous. V gave up 7 bases and J gave up 4 bases, with 17 bases separating them. The V gene's germline CDR1 is MNHEY and CDR2 SMNVEV (reference sequence). This CDR3 region has 15 residues. CDR3 nucleotides: TGTGCCAGCACTCTTCTTTTTAGCTCGTACAATGAGCAGTTCTTC. Amino acid sequence: CASTLLFSSYNEQFF.

This chain uses TRBV29-1 with TRBJ2-1; 10 nucleotides line up with TRBD2. V trimming: 6 bases; J trimming: 0 bases; junction bases outside the gene matches: 8. Germline V gives CDR1 SQVTM, CDR2 ANQGSEA. The CDR3 totals 16 residues. The CDR3 DNA reads TGCAGCGTCGCGACTCCTAGCGGGGGCTCCTACAATGAGCAGTTCTTC. Protein: CSVATPSGGSYNEQFF.

This chain links TRBV29-1 with TRBJ2-2; no clear D. The germline V and J ends were trimmed by 4 bases and 0 bases, with 6 bases remaining between them. CDR3 size: 13 residues. Germline V CDR1 and CDR2: SQVTM, ANQGSEA. Here the CDR3 reads CSVARPNTGELFF. In DNA, the CDR3 is TGCAGCGTTGCCAGACCGAACACCGGGGAGCTGTTTTTT.

The CDR3 here is CASSLAVRVQETQYF. Written as DNA, the CDR3 is TGTGCCAGCAGCTTAGCGGTCAGAGTCCAAGAGACCCAGTACTTC. This rearrangement joins TRBV7-9 to TRBJ2-5; no firm D call. CDR1 and CDR2 (germline): SEHNR, FQNEAQ (reference sequence). This CDR3 is 15 amino acids long. The V end was cut by 0 bases, the J end by 1 base, with 9 bases between.

The V call is TRBV29-1, the J call TRBJ1-1; unclear D gene. The CDR3 totals 14 residues. V lost 6 bases and J 4 bases, leaving 18 bases between the germline ends. Per germline, CDR1 SQVTM and CDR2 ANQGSEA. The chain's CDR3 is CSVTLGVSSTEAFF. The CDR3 region has the DNA TGCAGCGTCACCCTCGGGGTTAGTAGCACTGAAGCTTTCTTT.